One sample yielded the 16 T cell receptor beta chains listed below, sequenced in a study of blood T cell repertoires in COVID-19. The data were produced by immunoSEQ multiplex PCR, yet TCRdb's version contains in-frame clones alone and is incomplete. The repertoire holds some 450,000 clones, with roughly 89% as singletons. Sequenced material: peripheral blood. Receptor source: a man younger than 35 with COVID-19, enrolled during active disease.

The genes are TRBV5-4 and TRBJ2-5; D possibly corresponds to TRBD2 (5 bases). The germline V and J ends were trimmed by 4 bases and 5 bases, with 18 bases remaining between them. Germline V CDR1 and CDR2: SGHNT, YYREEE (reference sequence). The CDR3 is 15 residues long. The CDR3 loop reads CASSDRISGGETQYF. CDR3 coding DNA: TGTGCCAGCAGCGATAGGATCAGCGGCGGGGAGACCCAGTACTTC. Using reference TRBV5-4 and TRBJ2-5 for the parts outside the CDR3, the full variable domain is ETGVTQSPTHLIKTRGQQVTLRCSSQSGHNTVSWYQQALGQGPQFIFQYYREEENGRGNFPPRFSGLQFPNYSSELNVNALELDDSALYLCASSDRISGGETQYFGPGTRLLVL.

This sequence joins TRBV7-8 and TRBJ2-7; D call uncertain. The germline CDR1 and CDR2 sequences are SGHVS and FQNEAQ. V was pared by 8 bases and J by 5 bases, with 16 bases between. The CDR3 has 13 amino acids. The CDR3 nucleotides are TGTGCCAGCGTCCGCGCCGCACAGAACGAGCAGTACTTC. Translation: CASVRAAQNEQYF.

V and J are TRBV12-5 and TRBJ2-2; 7 bases line up with TRBD2. CDR1 is LGHNT and CDR2 is FRNRAP in the germline V gene. The CDR3 sequence is 19 residues long. V shed 0 bases, J shed 6 bases, and the junction held 16 bases outside the gene matches. In nucleotides, the CDR3 is TGTGCTAGTGGTTTGGTACTCGGGGAGGGCCGGGTGAGCCCCGGGGAGCTGTTTTTT. Encoded protein: CASGLVLGEGRVSPGELFF.

This chain uses TRBV5-4 with TRBJ2-3; TRBD1 matches 7 bases. The CDR3 extends over 13 amino acids. V was clipped by 4 bases and J by 5 bases; unmatched bases: 4. CDR1 and CDR2 from the germline V gene are SGHNT and YYREEE (reference sequence). The CDR3 region has the DNA TGTGCCAGCAGCGGAAGGGGGCAAGATACGCAGTATTTT. Translating it yields CASSGRGQDTQYF.

This rearrangement joins TRBV12-5 to TRBJ2-7; D uncertain. The CDR3 is 12 residues long. Germline CDR1 is LGHNT and CDR2 is FRNRAP. Trimming stripped 7 bases from V and 3 bases from J, with 10 bases between. CDR3 nucleotide sequence: TGTGCTAGTGCCATACAAAACTACGAGCAGTACTTC. Translating gives CASAIQNYEQYF.

CDR3 bases: TGTGCCACCGAGGGGACTAGCGGGAGTTTTGAGCAGTTCTTC. Its translation is CATEGTSGSFEQFF. The rearrangement joins TRBV15 to TRBJ2-1; TRBD2 matches 14 bases. Germline trimming cut 8 bases from V and 9 bases from J; bases unmatched to any gene: 6. Germline lookup yields CDR1 LNHNV and CDR2 YYDKDF (reference sequence). The CDR3 has 14 residues.

This chain joins TRBV5-1 and TRBJ2-7, with 7 bases matching TRBD1. This CDR3 spans 15 amino acids. Looked up from germline, CDR1 is SGHRS and CDR2 is YFSETQ. V was pared by 4 bases and J by 3 bases, with 10 bases of the junction left unmatched. The CDR3 reads CASSPLIGGGYEQYF. The CDR3 DNA is TGCGCCAGCAGCCCTCTCATAGGGGGCGGCTACGAGCAGTACTTC.

Here the CDR3 reads CASGRVNEQFF. The CDR3 DNA reads TGCGCCAGCGGGAGGGTCAATGAGCAGTTCTTC. V gene TRBV10-2 combines with J gene TRBJ2-1, with 7 nucleotides matching TRBD2. This CDR3 has 11 amino acids. Germline CDR1 WSHSY, CDR2 SAAADI. J was trimmed by 6 bases and V by 8 bases; bases with no gene match: 1.

The chain combines TRBV28 with TRBJ2-7, with TRBD2 as a possible D gene (6 bases). The V gene's germline CDR1 is MDHEN and CDR2 SYDVKM. CDR3 length: 15 residues. Trimming removed 6 bases from V and 2 bases from J, with 17 bases in between. The CDR3 DNA follows: TGTGCCAGCAGAACCCGGGGGACCCCCGCCTACGAGCAGTACTTC. This encodes CASRTRGTPAYEQYF.

A single count supports this clone. The J gene is TRBJ1-5, the V gene TRBV20-1; D gene ambiguous. The CDR3 is made up of 14 amino acids. Germline V gene lookup returns CDR1 DFQATT and CDR2 SNEGSKA (reference sequence). Trimming stripped 3 bases from V and 6 bases from J, with 15 bases between. CDR3 in amino acids: CSASNRWAGQPQHF. In DNA, the CDR3 is TGCAGTGCTAGTAACCGGTGGGCAGGTCAGCCCCAGCATTTT.

The gene calls are TRBV14 and TRBJ2-5; 8 bases match TRBD1. Germline CDR1 SGHDN, CDR2 FVKESK. CDR3 length: 13 residues. With 4 bases clipped from V and 5 bases from J, the junction kept 3 bases outside the gene matches. CDR3: CASSPGGSETQYF. In DNA form, the CDR3 reads TGTGCCAGCAGCCCAGGGGGCAGCGAGACCCAGTACTTC.

In this sample, this clone turned up a few times. The CDR3 bases are TGTGCCAGTCAGACAGGGATGAACACTGAAGCTTTCTTT. This gives the protein CASQTGMNTEAFF. This rearrangement joins TRBV7-8 to TRBJ1-1; 7 bases match TRBD1. V trimming: 9 bases; J trimming: 0 bases; junction bases outside the gene matches: 4. The germline V gene encodes CDR1 SGHVS and CDR2 FQNEAQ. The CDR3 totals 13 residues.

This chain uses TRBV4-2 with TRBJ1-6; possibly TRBD1 for D (5 bases). The germline CDR1 and CDR2 sequences are LGHNA and YNFKEQ. The CDR3 is 16 amino acids. V shed 1 base and J shed 9 bases, with 16 bases lying between them. CDR3 bases: TGTGCCAGCAGCCAAGCGGGGGGGAGGGGAGGTTCACCCCTCCACTTT. Amino acid sequence: CASSQAGGRGGSPLHF.

This clone was detected a few times. The rearrangement joins TRBV27 to TRBJ2-2; 8 bases line up with TRBD1. The CDR3 runs to 15 residues. Germline loops: CDR1 MNHEY, CDR2 SMNVEV (reference sequence). V lost 5 bases, J lost 4 bases, and 6 bases stayed unmatched. The CDR3 sequence is CASSPTGVVTGELFF. The CDR3 nucleotides read TGTGCCAGCAGTCCGACAGGGGTAGTCACCGGGGAGCTGTTTTTT.

This chain joins TRBV5-6 and TRBJ2-1, with TRBD1 matching 8 bases. The length of the CDR3 is 17 residues. The junction had 12 bases not matched to a gene; V was cut back by 4 bases and J by 3 bases. CDR1 SGHDT and CDR2 YYEEEE come from the germline V gene. This CDR3 reads CASSPNRPGQVYNEQFF. The CDR3 coding sequence is TGTGCCAGCAGCCCAAACCGGCCGGGACAGGTCTACAATGAGCAGTTCTTC.

V and J are TRBV3-1 (or the pseudogene TRBV3-2) and TRBJ2-7; 7 nucleotides align to TRBD1. Losses at the gene ends were 4 bases for V and 7 bases for J; bases not matched to a gene: 10. CDR3 length: 14 residues. Germline CDR1 LGHDT, CDR2 YNNKEL (reference sequence). The CDR3: CASSPRDSSGEQYF. The CDR3, as DNA: TGTGCCAGCAGCCCACGGGACAGTTCTGGGGAGCAGTACTTC.